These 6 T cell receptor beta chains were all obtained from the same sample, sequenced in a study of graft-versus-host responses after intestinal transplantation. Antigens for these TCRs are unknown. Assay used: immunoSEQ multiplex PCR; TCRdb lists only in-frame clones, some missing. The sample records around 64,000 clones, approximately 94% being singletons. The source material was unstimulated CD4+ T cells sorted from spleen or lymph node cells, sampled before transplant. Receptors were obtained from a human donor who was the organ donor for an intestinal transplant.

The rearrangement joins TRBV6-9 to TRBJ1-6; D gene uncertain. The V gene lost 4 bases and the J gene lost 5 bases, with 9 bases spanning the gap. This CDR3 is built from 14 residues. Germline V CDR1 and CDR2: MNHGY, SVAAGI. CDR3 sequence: CASSFTADNSPLHF. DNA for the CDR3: TGTGCCAGCAGTTTCACAGCCGATAATTCACCCCTCCACTTT.

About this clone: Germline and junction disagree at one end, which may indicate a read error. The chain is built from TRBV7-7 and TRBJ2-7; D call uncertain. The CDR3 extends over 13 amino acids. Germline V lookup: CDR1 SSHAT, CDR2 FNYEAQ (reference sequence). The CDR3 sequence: CASSHGPYYEQYF. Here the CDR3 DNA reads TGTGCTAGCAGTCACGGACCTTACTACGAGCAGTACTTC.

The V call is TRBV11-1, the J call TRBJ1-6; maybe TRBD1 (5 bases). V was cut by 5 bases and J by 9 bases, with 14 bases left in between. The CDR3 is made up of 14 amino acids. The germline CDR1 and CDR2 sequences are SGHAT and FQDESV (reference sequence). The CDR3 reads CASSMSRGASPLHF. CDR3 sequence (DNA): TGTGCCAGCAGCATGTCTCGCGGGGCTTCACCCCTCCACTTT.

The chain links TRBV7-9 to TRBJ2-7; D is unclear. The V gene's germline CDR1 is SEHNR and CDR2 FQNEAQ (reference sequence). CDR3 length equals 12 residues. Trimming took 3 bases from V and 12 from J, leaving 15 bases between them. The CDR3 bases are TGTGCCAGCAGCTTTTTCGAGACGATGTCGTACTTC. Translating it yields CASSFFETMSYF.

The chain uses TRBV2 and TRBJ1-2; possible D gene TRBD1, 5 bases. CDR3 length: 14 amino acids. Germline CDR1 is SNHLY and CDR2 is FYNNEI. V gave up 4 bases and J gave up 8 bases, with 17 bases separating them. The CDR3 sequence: CASSAQGSGGGYTF. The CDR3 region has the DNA TGTGCCAGCAGTGCCCAGGGCTCCGGGGGGGGCTACACCTTC.

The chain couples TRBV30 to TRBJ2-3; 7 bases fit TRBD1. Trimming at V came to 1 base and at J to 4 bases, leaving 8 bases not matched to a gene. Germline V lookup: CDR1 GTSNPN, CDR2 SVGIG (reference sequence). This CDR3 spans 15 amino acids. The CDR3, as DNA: TGTGCCTGGAGTGACGGACAGGCAGGAGCAGATACGCAGTATTTT. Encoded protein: CAWSDGQAGADTQYF. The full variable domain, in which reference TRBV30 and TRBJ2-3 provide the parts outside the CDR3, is SQTIHQWPATLVQPVGSPLSLECTVEGTSNPNLYWYRQAAGRGLQLLFYSVGIGQISSEVPQNLSASRPQDRQFILSSKKLLLSDSGFYLCAWSDGQAGADTQYFGPGTRLTVL.